The 29 T cell receptor beta chains below were found in one sample sequenced in a study of response to subunit inactivated influenza vaccine. TCRdb reprocessed the RT-PCR reads with MiXCR, giving one entry per CDR3 protein. The sample records 600,000 to 850,000 distinct CDR3 sequences, approximately 14% being singletons. This material consisted of PBMCs from blood, taken around two weeks before vaccination. All receptors derive from a man aged 45-60 years who received an inactivated influenza vaccine.

The chain combines TRBV10-3 with TRBJ2-1; 13 bases agree with TRBD2. V dropped 0 bases and J dropped 4; count of bases not matched to a gene: 0. Germline assignment: CDR1 ENHRY and CDR2 SYGVKD. The CDR3 length is 16 residues. CDR3 coding DNA: TGTGCCATCAGTGAGTCGACTAGCGGGAGGTACAATGAGCAGTTCTTC. Translating gives CAISESTSGRYNEQFF.

This clonotype came up a few times. The chain carries TRBV7-8 and TRBJ2-7; D remains ambiguous. The CDR3 contains 14 residues. In germline, CDR1 is SGHVS, CDR2 FQNEAQ. V gave up 4 bases and J gave up 0 bases, with 10 bases separating them. DNA of the CDR3: TGTGCCAGCAGCTCAATGCCAGACTCCTACGAGCAGTACTTC. This gives the protein CASSSMPDSYEQYF. Complete variable domain (other parts from reference TRBV7-8 and TRBJ2-7): GAGVSQSPRYKVAKRGQDVALRCDPISGHVSLFWYQQALGQGPEFLTYFQNEAQLDKSGLPSDRFFAERPEGSVSTLKIQRTQQEDSAVYLCASSSMPDSYEQYFGPGTRLTVT.

This chain connects TRBV4-3 to TRBJ1-5; 9 bases are shared with TRBD1. CDR1 is LGHNA, CDR2 YSLEER, per germline. V lost 0 bases and J lost 5; bases outside the gene matches: 2. The CDR3 covers 15 residues. The CDR3 bases are TGCGCCAGCAGCCAAGACCGACAGGGGGATCAGCCCCAGCATTTT. It specifies CASSQDRQGDQPQHF.

The J gene is TRBJ2-5, the V gene TRBV6-1; 7 bases match TRBD2. Germline lookup yields CDR1 MNHNS and CDR2 SASEGT. Germline trimming cut 8 bases from V and 5 bases from J; bases unmatched to any gene: 11. This CDR3 spans 14 amino acids. The CDR3 nucleotides are TGTGCCAGCGGACCCCCTAGCGGCTGGGAGACCCAGTACTTC. Amino acids: CASGPPSGWETQYF.

The table lists this clonotype with a count of one. The chain has TRBV11-3 and TRBJ2-7, with D perhaps TRBD1 or TRBD2 (5 bases each). V lost 8 bases, J lost 3 bases, and 14 bases lay in between. CDR1 is SGHNT and CDR2 is YENEEA in the germline V gene. This CDR3 is 13 amino acids long. The CDR3: CASARGIFYEQYF. CDR3 coding DNA: TGTGCCAGCGCACGGGGCATATTCTACGAGCAGTACTTC.

This clonotype was counted ten times or more. J is TRBJ1-2 and V is TRBV28; tentatively, D is TRBD1 (6 bases). Trimming removed 7 bases from V and 8 bases from J, with 14 bases in between. From germline, CDR1 is MDHEN and CDR2 SYDVKM. The CDR3 contains 12 residues. As DNA, the CDR3 is TGTGCCAGCACCCTAAGGGGGGGCGGCTACACCTTC. As protein: CASTLRGGGYTF.

V gene TRBV18 combines with J gene TRBJ1-2; 8 positions match TRBD1. Germline values: CDR1 KGHSH, CDR2 LQKENI. CDR3 length equals 14 residues. The ends lost 6 bases at V and 2 bases at J; junction bases unmatched: 5. This CDR3 reads CASSRTGSNYGYTF. The DNA for the CDR3 is TGTGCCAGCTCCAGGACAGGGAGCAACTATGGCTACACCTTC.

The table lists this clonotype with a few counts. The J gene is TRBJ2-7, the V gene TRBV5-1; 8 nucleotides line up with TRBD2. Trimming removed 0 bases from V and 7 bases from J; junction bases left unmatched: 9. CDR1 and CDR2 (germline): SGHRS, YFSETQ. There are 15 residues in the CDR3. The CDR3 DNA is TGCGCCAGCAGCTTGGGTCCCGGGGGGGCCGAAGAGCAGTACTTC. It codes for CASSLGPGGAEEQYF.

This clonotype was counted at least ten times. V and J are TRBV7-2 and TRBJ1-5; D is undetermined. The V end lost 4 bases, the J end lost 1 base, and 11 bases lay between the germline ends. The germline gives CDR1 SGHTA, CDR2 FQGNSA. The CDR3 length is 15 residues. The CDR3 is CASSWTLGSNQPQHF. Written as DNA, the CDR3 is TGTGCCAGCAGCTGGACCTTGGGGAGCAATCAGCCCCAGCATTTT.

This clonotype was picked up many times. The chain is built from TRBV27 and TRBJ2-3, with 7 bases lining up with TRBD1. V was clipped by 6 bases and J by 0 bases; unmatched bases: 6. Per the germline V gene, CDR1 is MNHEY and CDR2 is SMNVEV (reference sequence). There are 15 residues in the CDR3. The CDR3 region has the DNA TGTGCCAGCAGCCGCCGGGGACAGAGCACAGATACGCAGTATTTT. It yields the protein CASSRRGQSTDTQYF.

J is TRBJ1-4 and V is TRBV4-2; no definite D call. The CDR3 has 15 amino acids. Germline V gene lookup returns CDR1 LGHNA and CDR2 YNFKEQ. V was pared by 0 bases and J by 4 bases, with 9 bases between. Written as DNA, the CDR3 is TGTGCCAGCAGCCAAGATACCAAGGGTAATGAAAAACTGTTTTTT. Protein: CASSQDTKGNEKLFF.

In this sample, this clonotype turned up many times. The CDR3 region has the DNA TGTGCCATCAGTGAGTCCCGGGACTTCGGGGAGCTGTTTTTT. The encoded protein is CAISESRDFGELFF. The chain joins TRBV10-3 to TRBJ2-2; maybe TRBD2 (6 bases). CDR3 length: 14 residues. V was pared by 0 bases and J by 7 bases, with 9 bases between. The germline V gene encodes CDR1 ENHRY and CDR2 SYGVKD.

This clonotype has a handful of counts. The chain combines TRBV20-1 with TRBJ1-5; D remains unclear. The V gene's germline CDR1 is DFQATT and CDR2 SNEGSKA (reference sequence). CDR3 length: 14 residues. The V and J ends lost 3 bases and 2 bases respectively, with 11 bases between them. The CDR3 loop is CSASDESGNQPQHF. The CDR3 DNA follows: TGCAGTGCTAGTGATGAATCGGGCAATCAGCCCCAGCATTTT.

The chain uses TRBV5-1 and TRBJ2-2, with 8 bases matching TRBD2. CDR1 is SGHRS and CDR2 is YFSETQ in the germline V gene. This CDR3 spans 14 amino acids. V lost 2 bases, J lost 8 bases, and 5 bases stayed unmatched. CDR3 in amino acids: CASSFPAGVGELFF. CDR3 sequence (DNA): TGCGCCAGCAGCTTCCCAGCGGGAGTAGGGGAGCTGTTTTTT.

J is TRBJ2-1 and V is TRBV7-3; 11 nucleotides agree with TRBD2. V shed 0 bases, J shed 4 bases, and the junction held 5 bases outside the gene matches. This CDR3 has 17 residues. Per germline, CDR1 SGHTA and CDR2 FQGTGA. The CDR3 loop reads CASSLTTTSGTYNEQFF. CDR3 bases: TGTGCCAGCAGCTTAACGACGACTAGCGGGACTTACAATGAGCAGTTCTTC.

This clonotype was seen at least ten times. The rearrangement links TRBV20-1 to TRBJ1-2; D gene uncertain. V gave up 0 bases and J gave up 7 bases, with 15 bases separating them. The CDR3 contains 14 residues. Germline lookup yields CDR1 DFQATT and CDR2 SNEGSKA (reference sequence). CDR3 in amino acids: CSARDLRSSGGYTF. CDR3 DNA sequence: TGCAGTGCTAGAGATCTGAGGAGTTCCGGTGGCTACACCTTC.

The sample holds a few counts of this clonotype. The V and J genes are TRBV15 and TRBJ2-3; TRBD1 matches at 11 bases. The germline CDR1 and CDR2 sequences are LNHNV and YYDKDF (reference sequence). The CDR3 has 15 residues. J gave up 5 bases and V 4 bases, and 5 bases lay outside the gene matches. CDR3 nucleotide sequence: TGTGCCACCAGCATCTCCGGGACAGGGGGAGATACGCAGTATTTT. Translating it yields CATSISGTGGDTQYF.

V gene TRBV19 combines with J gene TRBJ2-1; 10 positions agree with TRBD1. CDR1 and CDR2 from the germline V gene are LNHDA and SQIVND (reference sequence). The CDR3 runs 15 residues. V was clipped by 4 bases and J by 5 bases; unmatched bases: 5. For the CDR3, the DNA is TGTGCCAGTAGTACCTGGACAGGGGGGAACAATGAGCAGTTCTTC. Protein: CASSTWTGGNNEQFF.

This clonotype was found a few times. The chain joins TRBV5-1 to TRBJ2-2, with 8 bases identical to TRBD1. CDR3 length equals 17 residues. Unmatched junction bases numbered 6, after V lost 0 bases and J lost 2 bases. The V gene's germline CDR1 is SGHRS and CDR2 YFSETQ. The CDR3 spells CASSLAGTGHNTGELFF. CDR3 DNA sequence: TGCGCCAGCAGCTTGGCCGGGACAGGACATAACACCGGGGAGCTGTTTTTT.

This clonotype was detected a few times. The CDR3 region has the DNA TGTGCCAGCAGCTTAGCGGCTAGCGGGAGCCATGAGCAGTTCTTC. Residues: CASSLAASGSHEQFF. V and J are TRBV7-2 and TRBJ2-1; 10 nucleotides line up with TRBD2. The V and J ends lost 0 bases and 8 bases, in that order; junction bases with no gene match: 4. The CDR3 has 15 residues. CDR1 is SGHTA and CDR2 is FQGNSA in the germline V gene.

This clonotype appeared many times. The chain recombines TRBV2 with TRBJ2-2, with a weak D call TRBD2 (6 bases). V lost 11 bases and J 6 bases, leaving 19 bases between the germline ends. CDR3 size: 14 residues. Germline V CDR1 and CDR2: SNHLY, FYNNEI. The CDR3 here is CACWGESASGELFF. In nucleotides, the CDR3 is TGTGCCTGCTGGGGGGAGTCAGCGTCCGGGGAGCTGTTTTTT.

The chain joins TRBV3-1 to TRBJ1-5, with D perhaps matching TRBD1 (6 bases). The CDR3 totals 16 residues. V lost 4 bases, J lost 0 bases, and 13 bases lay in between. Germline-derived CDR1 and CDR2 are LGHDT and YNNKEL (reference sequence). CDR3 region: CASSRGRGASNQPQHF. CDR3 bases: TGTGCCAGCAGCCGTGGGCGGGGGGCTAGCAATCAGCCCCAGCATTTT.

The table lists this clonotype with many counts. The rearrangement joins TRBV7-2 to TRBJ2-7; D is ambiguous. The CDR3 covers 16 residues. In germline, CDR1 is SGHTA, CDR2 FQGNSA. Trimming left V 6 bases short and J 1 base short, with 19 bases between. The DNA for the CDR3 is TGTGCCAGCAGTCCGCGGTCGGCGGTGGGGTCCTACGAGCAGTACTTC. Translated: CASSPRSAVGSYEQYF.

The sample holds many counts of this clonotype. The J gene is TRBJ1-3, the V gene TRBV4-3, with 8 positions matching TRBD1. V gave up 3 bases and J gave up 0 bases; unmatched junction bases: 1. Germline loops: CDR1 LGHNA, CDR2 YSLEER. This CDR3 is built from 15 residues. This CDR3 reads CASSQDRASGNTIYF. CDR3 DNA sequence: TGCGCCAGCAGCCAGGACAGGGCCTCTGGAAACACCATATATTTT.

The chain recombines TRBV19 with TRBJ2-2; D may be TRBD1 or TRBD2 (5 bases each). Germline assignment: CDR1 LNHDA and CDR2 SQIVND (reference sequence). Trimming removed 3 bases at V and 1 base at J, with 12 bases between. This CDR3 is built from 16 residues. CDR3 sequence (DNA): TGTGCCAGTAGTATGAGGGGCCAGAAGAACACCGGGGAGCTGTTTTTT. Its translation: CASSMRGQKNTGELFF.

The rearrangement uses TRBV9 and TRBJ2-2; D gene unclear. The CDR3 runs 15 residues. Germline CDR1 SGDLS, CDR2 YYNGEE. V lost 0 bases and J 6 bases, leaving 12 bases between the germline ends. The CDR3 protein is CASSVEASIAGELFF. The CDR3 nucleotides are TGTGCCAGCAGCGTAGAAGCATCCATTGCCGGGGAGCTGTTTTTT.

The rearrangement joins TRBV6-1 to TRBJ2-2; weak D call: TRBD1 (6 bases). The V and J ends lost 7 bases and 7 bases respectively, with 13 bases between them. This CDR3 region has 13 residues. From germline, CDR1 is MNHNS and CDR2 SASEGT. The CDR3 DNA follows: TGTGCCAGCACCTTAGGACAGATCGGGGAGCTGTTTTTT. Translated, it gives CASTLGQIGELFF.

This clonotype was found many times. In DNA form, the CDR3 reads TGCGCCAGCAGCTTGGCGACAGGCCCATCTTACGAGCAGTACTTC. Protein sequence: CASSLATGPSYEQYF. The chain employs TRBV5-1 and TRBJ2-7, with D perhaps matching TRBD1 (6 bases). The germline V gene encodes CDR1 SGHRS and CDR2 YFSETQ. The CDR3 is made up of 15 amino acids. Trimming removed 0 bases at V and 4 bases at J, with 14 bases between.

Only a few counts were recorded for this clonotype. The rearrangement joins TRBV7-8 to TRBJ1-5; no firm D call. CDR1 and CDR2 from the germline V gene are SGHVS and FQNEAQ. V lost 1 base and J 1 base, leaving 5 bases between the germline ends. This CDR3 has 14 amino acids. CDR3 DNA sequence: TGTGCCAGCAGCTTAGGTAAAAGCAATCAGCCCCAGCATTTT. Translating gives CASSLGKSNQPQHF.